Sequencing of this T cell receptor beta chain was carried out in a study of T cells in Graves' hyperthyroidism and ophthalmopathy (dated by TCRdb to 2018 to 2020). Background for the entire study: Peripheral blood was collected at initial diagnosis, before any treatment. After blood sampling, hyperthyroidism patients were treated with methimazole at a starting dose of 30 mg daily, and ophthalmopathy patients were treated with high-dose intravenous methylprednisolone. To identify distinguishing TCR V-J signatures, a discovery cohort of some 99 patients was used, comprising roughly 45 with Graves' ophthalmopathy and some 60 with stable Graves' hyperthyroidism. An independent validation cohort of around 19 hyperthyroidism patients and more than 15 patients who later progressed to ophthalmopathy tested prospective prediction of ophthalmopathy. TCR Vbeta CDR3 sequencing of fewer than 150 peripheral blood samples (over 40 ophthalmopathy, about 74 hyperthyroidism and approximately 17 progressor patients) is reported in the paper. For training and testing, the 100 or so patients in the discovery cohort were randomly divided in a 7:3 ratio. Thyroid tissue and blood T-cell repertoires from more than 5 Graves' hyperthyroidism patients were also compared in the study.

A patient counted as having stable Graves' hyperthyroidism if no progression to ophthalmopathy occurred over 18 months of follow-up. Hyperthyroidism patients were newly diagnosed, had a disease duration of under 2 months, and were aged 18 to 65 years. Patients with uncontrolled infections, other autoimmune diseases, pregnancy or lactation were excluded. Clinical symptoms, serum thyroxine and TRAb, thyroid ultrasound, and orbital computed tomography formed the basis for the diagnoses. Ficoll-Paque density gradient centrifugation was used to isolate PBMCs from approximately 10 ml of fresh peripheral blood. Trizol reagent was used to extract total RNA, and RNA quality was then checked on an Agilent 2100 Bioanalyzer. The TCR beta CDR3 regions were amplified from the RNA transcripts. The TCR CDR3 was subjected to a first round of RT-PCR using the HTBI primer set and the Qiagen OneStep RT-PCR kit. A second multiplex PCR round built the libraries, followed by size selection and purification. The libraries were sequenced on an Illumina HiSeq2000 using paired-end 100 bp reads. Regarding the original processing steps: SOAPnuke was used to process the raw data, throwing out any read that contained adapters or uncalled bases, had a mean Phred below 15, or lacked an exact constant-primer or identifier match. High-quality paired reads were merged using COPE v1.2.5, and each unique nucleotide sequence was defined as a clonotype. MiTCR v1.1 was used to align clonotypes to the IMGT TRBV, TRBD and TRBJ reference segments. Analysis was restricted to V-J combinations with a frequency above 0.0001, which covered roughly 99% of repertoires. A TCS score was defined as the ratio between F50 (clonal expansion) and ExV (chaos), using BLOSUM62-based TCRdist between CDR3 peptides within each V-J. Welch's t-statistics and random forest reduced approximately 520 V-J features to about 13, which were used in a naive Bayes classifier (R e1071). The public reads were reprocessed in TCRdb via fastp at Q25 and MiXCR, keeping in-frame beta chains. Each CDR3 protein appears once, grouped with its most common genes and DNA. The V and J calls reflect TCRdb's pipeline rather than the authors' work. In all, the sample holds a few hundred thousand distinct CDR3 sequences, and 20% to 25% of those were seen once. About a quarter of the sample is held by the ten biggest clonotypes.

As to this clonotype: Its antigen specificity is not known. No base quality information exists; no much larger clone differs at one position.

From its cysteine to its phenylalanine, the CDR3 spans 18 amino acids. CDR3 DNA only is kept here, 54 bases in frame from base 1. From a lookup of the germline V gene (reference sequence), CDR1 and CDR2 are MNHEY and SMNVEV. At the junction V is shortened by 4 bases and J by 1 base, with 23 bases in between. The investigation overall reported the following: Ophthalmopathy was separated from stable hyperthyroidism by a 13 V-J signature model, with around 90% sensitivity and around 81% specificity obtained in cross-validation and 80%/75% obtained in testing. Most expanded thyroid clonotypes (frequency above 0.001) were also found in blood, which suggests that blood repertoires may mirror thyroid immune responses. Sample size was not statistically predetermined, and investigators were not blinded to group allocation. In validation, progression to ophthalmopathy was predicted by the model with 55% to 71% sensitivity and about 72% specificity, a median of 6.5 months before onset.

This TCR was sampled from a man younger than 35 with Graves' hyperthyroidism. The specimen sequenced was blood. The chain was built from TRBV27 and TRBJ2-7; confidence is insufficient to name the D gene. DNA sequence: TGTGCCAGCAGTTCCCTCCCAGGTGTACGGGCCCGATCCTACGAGCAGTACTTC. It translates to CASSSLPGVRARSYEQYF.